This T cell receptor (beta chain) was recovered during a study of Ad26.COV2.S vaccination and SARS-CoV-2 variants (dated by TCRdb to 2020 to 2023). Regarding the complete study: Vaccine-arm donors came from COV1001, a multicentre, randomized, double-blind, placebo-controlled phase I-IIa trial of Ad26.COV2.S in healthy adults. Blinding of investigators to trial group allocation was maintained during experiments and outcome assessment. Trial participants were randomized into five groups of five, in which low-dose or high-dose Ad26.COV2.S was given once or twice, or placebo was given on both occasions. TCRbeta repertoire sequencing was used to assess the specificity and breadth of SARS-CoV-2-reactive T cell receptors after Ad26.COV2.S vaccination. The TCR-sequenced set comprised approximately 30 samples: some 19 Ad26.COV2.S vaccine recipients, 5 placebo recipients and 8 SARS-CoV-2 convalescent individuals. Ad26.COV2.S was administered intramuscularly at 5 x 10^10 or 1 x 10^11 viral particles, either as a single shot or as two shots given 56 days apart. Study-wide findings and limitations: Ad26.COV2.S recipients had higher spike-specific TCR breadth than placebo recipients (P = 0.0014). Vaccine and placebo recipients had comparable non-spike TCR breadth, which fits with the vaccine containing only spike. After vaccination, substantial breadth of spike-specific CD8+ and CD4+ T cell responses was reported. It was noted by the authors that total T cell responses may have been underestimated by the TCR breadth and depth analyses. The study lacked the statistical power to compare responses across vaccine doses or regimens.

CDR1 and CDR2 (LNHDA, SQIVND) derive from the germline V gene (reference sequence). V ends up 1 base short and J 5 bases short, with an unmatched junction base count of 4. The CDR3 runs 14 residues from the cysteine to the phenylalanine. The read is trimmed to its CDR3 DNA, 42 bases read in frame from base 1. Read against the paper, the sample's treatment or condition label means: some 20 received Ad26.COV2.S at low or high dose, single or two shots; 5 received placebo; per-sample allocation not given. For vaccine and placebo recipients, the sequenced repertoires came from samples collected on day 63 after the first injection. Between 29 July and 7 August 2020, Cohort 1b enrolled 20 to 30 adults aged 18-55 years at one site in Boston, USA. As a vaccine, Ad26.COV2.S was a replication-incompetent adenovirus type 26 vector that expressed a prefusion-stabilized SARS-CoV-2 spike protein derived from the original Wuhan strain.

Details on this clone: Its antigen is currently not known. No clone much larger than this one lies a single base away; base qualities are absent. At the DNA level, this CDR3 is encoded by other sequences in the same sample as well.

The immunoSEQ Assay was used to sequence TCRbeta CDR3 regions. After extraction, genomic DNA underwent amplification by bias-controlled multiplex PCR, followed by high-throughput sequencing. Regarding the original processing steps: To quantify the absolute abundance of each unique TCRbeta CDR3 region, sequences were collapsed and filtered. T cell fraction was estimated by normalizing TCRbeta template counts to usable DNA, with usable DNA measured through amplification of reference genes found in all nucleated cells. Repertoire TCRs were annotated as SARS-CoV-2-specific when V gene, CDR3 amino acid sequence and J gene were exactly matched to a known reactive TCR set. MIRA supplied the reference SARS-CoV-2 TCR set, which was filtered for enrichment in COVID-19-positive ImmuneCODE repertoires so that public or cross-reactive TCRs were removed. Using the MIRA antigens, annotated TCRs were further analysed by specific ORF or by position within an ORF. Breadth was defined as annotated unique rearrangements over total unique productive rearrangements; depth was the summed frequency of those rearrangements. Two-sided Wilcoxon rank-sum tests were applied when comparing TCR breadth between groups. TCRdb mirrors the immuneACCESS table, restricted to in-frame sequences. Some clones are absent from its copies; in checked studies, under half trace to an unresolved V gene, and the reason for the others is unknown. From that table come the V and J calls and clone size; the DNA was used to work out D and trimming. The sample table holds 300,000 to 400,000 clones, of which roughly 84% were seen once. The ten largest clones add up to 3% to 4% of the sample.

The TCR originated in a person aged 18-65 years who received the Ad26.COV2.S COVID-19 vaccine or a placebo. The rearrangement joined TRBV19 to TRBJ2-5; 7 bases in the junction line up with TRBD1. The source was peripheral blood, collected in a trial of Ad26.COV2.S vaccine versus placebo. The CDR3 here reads CASSIGGQSETQYF. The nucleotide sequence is TGTGCCAGTAGTATAGGGGGACAGAGTGAGACCCAGTACTTC.